The rows below give T cell receptor beta chains drawn from one sample of a study of T cell responses to AZD1222 COVID-19 vaccine. The assay was immunoSEQ multiplex PCR, and TCRdb's table has in-frame clones only and misses some. This sample has more than 95,000 clones, with 70% to 85% found just once. Sequencing was performed on peripheral blood, taken 28 days after the second AZD1222 dose. The origin of the receptors is an adult who received the AZD1222 COVID-19 vaccine. Both conserved end residues are part of each CDR3. D genes are given only for firm matches. A clone size is listed for some rows: how often the clone was seen (once, few, many), or a class if it is expanded.

>TRBD1|-|TRBV13|TRBJ2-5
TGTGCCAGCAGCGCCCGACAGGGGTCCGGTGAGACCCAGTACTTC
CASSARQGSGETQYF
>TRBD2|-|TRBV10-3|TRBJ2-3
TGTGCCATCGCGACTAGCGGCAGCACAGATACGCAGTATTTT
CAIATSGSTDTQYF
>-|-|TRBV5-6|TRBJ2-2
TGTGCCAGCAGCTTCGGGTGGCAGGGGGGAACCGGGGAGCTGTTTTTT
CASSFGWQGGTGELFF
>TRBD1|-|TRBV29-1|TRBJ2-2
TGCAGCGTTGCCCGGCGGGACAGGGGATCGCAAGGCGGGGAGCTGTTTTTT
CSVARRDRGSQGGELFF
>-|-|TRBV5-1|TRBJ2-1
TGCGCCAGCAGCTTGGGAGGACAGCGATTGAATGAGCAGTTCTTC
CASSLGGQRLNEQFF
>-|-|TRBV7-9|TRBJ1-4
TGTGCCAGCAGCTTAGCCTTTGCAACTAATGAAAAACTGTTTTTT
CASSLAFATNEKLFF
>-|-|TRBV4-3|TRBJ1-6
TGCGCCAGCAGCCAAGACCCGGGTCCGGACGTATATTCACCCCTCCACTTT
CASSQDPGPDVYSPLHF
>-|-|TRBV30|TRBJ2-2
TGTGCCTGGAGTGTATGGGGGAACACCGGGGAGCTGTTTTTT
CAWSVWGNTGELFF
>TRBD1|-|TRBV29-1|TRBJ2-2
TGCAGCGTAAAGACAGGGCCCGTAAGCGGGGAGCTGTTTTTT
CSVKTGPVSGELFF
>-|-|TRBV11-2|TRBJ1-2
TGTGCCAGCAGCCTCACTACAGGGAGGGCCTATGGCTACACCTTC
CASSLTTGRAYGYTF
>-|-|TRBV19|TRBJ1-5
TGTGCCAGTAGCGATCGGGCAGCAATCAATCAGCCCCAGCATTTT
CASSDRAAINQPQHF
>-|-|TRBV7-2|TRBJ1-6
TGTGCCAGCAGCTCTTTTTCGGCAGCTGATTCACCCCTCCACTTT
CASSSFSAADSPLHF
>TRBD2|once|TRBV6-4|TRBJ2-1
TGTGCCAGCAGTGGAAGCGGGGGGGCCTACAATGGGCAGTTCTTC
CASSGSGGAYNGQFF
>TRBD1|once|TRBV9|TRBJ2-2
TGTGCCAGCAGCCCCATCGCAGGGGGCGGGTTCACCGGGGAGCTGTTTTTT
CASSPIAGGGFTGELFF
>-|-|TRBV5-6|TRBJ1-2
TGTGCCAGCAGCGTTGGGCGGGGGGGCCACGGCTACACCTTC
CASSVGRGGHGYTF
>-|-|TRBV19|TRBJ1-5
TGTGCCAGTAGTATAGATCTTGAGTACCAGCCCCAGCATTTT
CASSIDLEYQPQHF
>-|-|TRBV10-2|TRBJ1-5
TGCGCCAGCAGTGAGTTACAGCGACAGCCCCAGCATTTT
CASSELQRQPQHF
>-|-|TRBV15|TRBJ2-7
TGTGCCACCAGCACCCAAAGGGGAAGGGACCAGCAGTACTTC
CATSTQRGRDQQYF
>TRBD1|-|TRBV6-5|TRBJ1-2
TGTGCCAGCAGTTACCAGGGGGGACGGTATGGCTACACCTTC
CASSYQGGRYGYTF
>-|-|TRBV18|TRBJ2-7
TGTGCCAGCTCCCGGAGAGTCTACGAGCAGTACTTC
CASSRRVYEQYF
>-|-|TRBV5-1|TRBJ2-2
TGCGCCAGCAGCTCCCGGGACTCGACCACCGGGGAGCTGTTTTTT
CASSSRDSTTGELFF
>TRBD1|-|TRBV10-3|TRBJ1-2
TGTGCCATCAGTGAGCGAGGGACAGGTGGGACTAACTATGGCTACACCTTC
CAISERGTGGTNYGYTF